This T cell receptor (beta chain) was sequenced in a study of OX40 agonist ivuxolimab in advanced cancers. Germline V lookup: CDR1 SGHDN, CDR2 FVKESK. The CDR3 has 15 amino acids. V was shortened by 4 bases and J by 0 bases, with 10 bases between the two germline ends. Method: immunoSEQ multiplex PCR; TCRdb's copy keeps in-frame clones and lacks some. The table lists over 95,000 clones, roughly 80% of them singletons. The sequenced sample was CD4+ or CD8+ T cells sorted from blood, obtained in a trial of the OX40 agonist ivuxolimab. The chain uses TRBV14 and TRBJ1-3, with D perhaps matching TRBD1 (6 bases). This clonotype was sampled from an adult with an advanced solid tumor such as melanoma, head and neck, liver or kidney cancer. CDR3 nucleotides: TGTGCCAGCAGCCCACTGGACAGCTCTGGAAACACCATATATTTT. As protein: CASSPLDSSGNTIYF.